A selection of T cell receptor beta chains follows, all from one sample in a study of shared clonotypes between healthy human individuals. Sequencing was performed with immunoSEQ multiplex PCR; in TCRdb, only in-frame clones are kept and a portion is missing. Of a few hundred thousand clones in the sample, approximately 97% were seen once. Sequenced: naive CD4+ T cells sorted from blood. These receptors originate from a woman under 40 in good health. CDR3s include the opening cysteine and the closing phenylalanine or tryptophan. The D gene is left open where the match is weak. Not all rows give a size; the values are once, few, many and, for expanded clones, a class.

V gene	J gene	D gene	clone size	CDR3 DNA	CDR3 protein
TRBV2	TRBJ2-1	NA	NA	TGTGCCAGCAGTGCCAGGGCCCCTAACTCCTACAATGAGCAGTTCTTC	CASSARAPNSYNEQFF
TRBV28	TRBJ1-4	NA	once	TGTGCCAGCAGTTTAGGGCAGGGGTCCCTGTTTTTT	CASSLGQGSLFF
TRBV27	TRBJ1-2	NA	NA	TGTGCCAGCAGTTTAAGCCGCGGAGGGCGATCCAACTATGGCTACACCTTC	CASSLSRGGRSNYGYTF
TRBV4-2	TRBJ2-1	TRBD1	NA	TGTGCCAGCAGCCCAGGCCGACAGGGAACTAATGAGCAGTTCTTC	CASSPGRQGTNEQFF
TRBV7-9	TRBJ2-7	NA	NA	TGTGCCAGCAGTTCGAAATGGACAGACTACGAGCAGTACTTC	CASSSKWTDYEQYF
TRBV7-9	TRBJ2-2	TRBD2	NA	TGTGCCAGCAGCTTTGCGGGGGACACCGGGGAGCTGTTTTTT	CASSFAGDTGELFF
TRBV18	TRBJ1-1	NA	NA	TGTGCCAGCTCACCGGACAGACTGGGCACTGAAGCTTTCTTT	CASSPDRLGTEAFF
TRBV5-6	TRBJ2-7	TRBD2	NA	TGTGCCAGCAGCCGCAGGGGACTAGCGGGACCCAAAAGCTCCTACGAGCAGTACTTC	CASSRRGLAGPKSSYEQYF
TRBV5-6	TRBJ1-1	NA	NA	TGTGCCAGCAGCGATTACGGGAAATGGGACACTGAAGCTTTCTTT	CASSDYGKWDTEAFF
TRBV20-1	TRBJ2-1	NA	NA	TGCAGTGCCAGACTAGTTCGTGAGCAGTTCTTC	CSARLVREQFF
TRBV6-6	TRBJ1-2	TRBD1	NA	TGTGCCAGCAGTTACAAGGGGGCGATCGGCTACACCTTC	CASSYKGAIGYTF
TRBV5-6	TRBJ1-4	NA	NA	TGTGCCAGCAGCTTGGCGAGGGTCGCGGGGGAAGAAAAACTGTTTTTT	CASSLARVAGEEKLFF
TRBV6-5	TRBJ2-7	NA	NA	TGTGCCAGCAGTTACTCGCGGCCAGGGGACGCCTACGAGCAGTACTTC	CASSYSRPGDAYEQYF
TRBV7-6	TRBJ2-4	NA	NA	TGTGCCAGCAGCCCCCGGGTGCGTGGGGGCTCCCAAGCCAAAAACATTCAGTACTTC	CASSPRVRGGSQAKNIQYF
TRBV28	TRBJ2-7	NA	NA	TGTGCCAGCAGTTTAGACTACGAGCAGTACTTC	CASSLDYEQYF
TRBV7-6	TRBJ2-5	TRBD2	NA	TGTGCCAGCAGCTTAGATTACAAGACTAGCGGGGACCAAGAGACCCAGTACTTC	CASSLDYKTSGDQETQYF
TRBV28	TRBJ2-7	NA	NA	TGTGCCAGCAGTTTGCGAGAGCAGTACTTC	CASSLREQYF
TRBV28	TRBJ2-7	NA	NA	TGTGCCAGCAGTGGACTGGAGCAGTACTTC	CASSGLEQYF
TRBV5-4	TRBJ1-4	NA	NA	TGTGCCAGCAGCTCCGATAGGGGGTCTAATGAAAAACTGTTTTTT	CASSSDRGSNEKLFF
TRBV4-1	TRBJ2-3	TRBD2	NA	TGCGCCAGCCGATTGCTTGCGGGAGTTCCCCCAGATACGCAGTATTTT	CASRLLAGVPPDTQYF
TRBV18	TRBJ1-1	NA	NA	TGTGCCAGCTCACCAGAGGTCACTGAAGCTTTCTTT	CASSPEVTEAFF
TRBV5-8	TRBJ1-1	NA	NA	TGTGCCAGCAGCTTCGTATCCGTCGGCACTGAAGCTTTCTTT	CASSFVSVGTEAFF
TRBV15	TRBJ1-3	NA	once	TGTGCCACCAGCAGAGCACAGGGATCTGGAAACACCATATATTTT	CATSRAQGSGNTIYF
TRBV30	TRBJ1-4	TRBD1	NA	TGTGCCTGGAGTGTACGGGGGACAGGGGATGAAAAACTGTTTTTT	CAWSVRGTGDEKLFF
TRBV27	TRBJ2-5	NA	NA	TGTGCCAGCAGTTACACAGGGTTCCAAGAGACCCAGTACTTC	CASSYTGFQETQYF
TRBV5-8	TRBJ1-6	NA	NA	TGTGCCAGCAGCCCTGTAGGAAGTTCAGGCTATAATTCACCCCTCCACTTT	CASSPVGSSGYNSPLHF
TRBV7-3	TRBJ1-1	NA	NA	TGTGCCAGCAGGAGCCGCGTGGACACTGAAGCTTTCTTT	CASRSRVDTEAFF
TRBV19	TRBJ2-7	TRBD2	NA	TGTGCCAGTAGTACCCGTAGCGGGAGAAGCTACGAGCAGTACTTC	CASSTRSGRSYEQYF
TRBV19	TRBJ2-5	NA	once	TGTGCCAGTAGTACGCCGAGGGGGGGCCGGGAGACCCAGTACTTC	CASSTPRGGRETQYF
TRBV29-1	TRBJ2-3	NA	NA	TGCAGCGTTGAAGATAAGTTTTCGGCCGGCGACCGCACAGATACGCAGTATTTT	CSVEDKFSAGDRTDTQYF
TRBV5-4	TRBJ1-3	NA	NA	TGTGCCAGCAGCTTTGGGGGCGCGAAAACAGGAAACACCATATATTTT	CASSFGGAKTGNTIYF
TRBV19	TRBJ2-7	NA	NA	TGTGCCAGTAGTAACGGGAAAGCCTACGAGCAGTACTTC	CASSNGKAYEQYF
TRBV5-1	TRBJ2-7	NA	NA	TGCGCCAGCAGCCCTAACGCAGGCGAGCAGTACTTC	CASSPNAGEQYF
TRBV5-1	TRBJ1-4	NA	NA	TGCGCCAGCCGACAGATTCCCTTCAAGGAACTGTTTTTT	CASRQIPFKELFF
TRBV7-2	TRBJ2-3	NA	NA	TGTGCCAGCAGCTTAGCCGCCTATACGCAGTATTTT	CASSLAAYTQYF
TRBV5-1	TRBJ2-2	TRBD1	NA	TGCGCCAGCAGCTTCCACCTGGACAGGGGAAACACCGGGGAGCTGTTTTTT	CASSFHLDRGNTGELFF
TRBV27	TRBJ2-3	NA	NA	TGTGCCAGCACCCGACGGGCTAGCACAGATACGCAGTATTTT	CASTRRASTDTQYF
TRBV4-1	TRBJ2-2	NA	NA	TGCGCCAGCAGCGGGTCGGGGTACACCGGGGAGCTGTTTTTT	CASSGSGYTGELFF
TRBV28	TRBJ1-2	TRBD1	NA	TGTGCCAGCAGTTCGGGACAGGGGGCAGGGGGCTACACCTTC	CASSSGQGAGGYTF
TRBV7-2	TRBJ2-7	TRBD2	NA	TGTGCCAGCAGCTCGGGACTAGCGCAAGTTTACGAGCAGTACTTC	CASSSGLAQVYEQYF
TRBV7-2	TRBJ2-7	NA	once	TGTGCCAGCAGCGCCGGATTCTACGAGCAGTACTTC	CASSAGFYEQYF
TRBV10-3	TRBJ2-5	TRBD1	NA	TGTGCCACCCGACAGGGAACCCAAGAGACCCAGTACTTC	CATRQGTQETQYF
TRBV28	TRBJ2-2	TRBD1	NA	TGTGCCAGCAGTTTGGCAGGACAGGGATGGTACGGGGAGCTGTTTTTT	CASSLAGQGWYGELFF
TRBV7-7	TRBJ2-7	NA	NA	TGTGCCAGTGCGAACGGCTACGAGCAGTACTTC	CASANGYEQYF
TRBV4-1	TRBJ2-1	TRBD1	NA	TGCGCCAGCAGCCGACCACCGGGACAGGGGGCGGGGTACAATGAGCAGTTCTTC	CASSRPPGQGAGYNEQFF
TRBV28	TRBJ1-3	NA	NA	TGTGCCAGCACCCCCCGCTGGGCTGCTGGAAACACCATATATTTT	CASTPRWAAGNTIYF
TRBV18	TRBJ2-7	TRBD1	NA	TGTGCCAGCTCACGGACGACAGGGTCACCCTACGAGCAGTACTTC	CASSRTTGSPYEQYF
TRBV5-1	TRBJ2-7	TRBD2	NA	TGCGCCAGCAGCTTGCCTAGCGGGAGAGTTGGGATCGAGCAGTACTTC	CASSLPSGRVGIEQYF
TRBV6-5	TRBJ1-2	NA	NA	TGTGCCAGCACACAGGACGGCGGGGGTTATGGCTACACCTTC	CASTQDGGGYGYTF